This T cell receptor beta chain was obtained from a study of beta chain features in type 1 diabetes. Study outcomes and limitations: TCRB CDR3 length was moderately but significantly reduced in all four CD4+ subsets of Type 1 diabetes patients.

Comment on this clone: The antigen is not known.

This CDR3 is built from 15 residues. V dropped 5 bases and J dropped 4; count of bases not matched to a gene: 6. The germline V gene has CDR1 SGHVS and CDR2 FQNEAQ. The authors reverse transcribed all of the isolated RNA, so sequencing captured expressed TCRB transcripts. TCRdb's copy holds only in-frame clones and misses some; the assay was immunoSEQ multiplex PCR. This repertoire shows under 130,000 clones, roughly 28% found once; its top ten account for around 0.5%. The V gene is TRBV7-8, the J gene TRBJ2-5, with TRBD1 identical over 11 bases. The receptor was derived from a woman between 18 and 30 years old with type 1 diabetes. The specimen sequenced was central memory CD4+ T cells from blood. The CDR3 reads CASSPRTGGTETQYF. CDR3 DNA sequence: TGTGCCAGCAGCCCTCGGACAGGGGGCACAGAGACCCAGTACTTC. The full variable domain, its missing parts supplied by reference TRBV7-8 and TRBJ2-5, is GAGVSQSPRYKVAKRGQDVALRCDPISGHVSLFWYQQALGQGPEFLTYFQNEAQLDKSGLPSDRFFAERPEGSVSTLKIQRTQQEDSAVYLCASSPRTGGTETQYFGPGTRLLVL.